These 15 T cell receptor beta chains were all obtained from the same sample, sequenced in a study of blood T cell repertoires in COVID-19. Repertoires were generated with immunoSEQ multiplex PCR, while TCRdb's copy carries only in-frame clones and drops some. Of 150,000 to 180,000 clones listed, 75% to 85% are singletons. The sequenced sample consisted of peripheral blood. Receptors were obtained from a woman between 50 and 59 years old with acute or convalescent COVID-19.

CDR3 DNA sequence: TGCGCCAGCAGCTTGGGCCAGGGGAACGAGCAGTACTTC. As protein: CASSLGQGNEQYF. V usage is TRBV5-1 and J usage is TRBJ2-7; D possibly corresponds to TRBD1 (6 bases). Trimming shortened V by 0 bases and J by 5 bases, and 9 bases separated the two germline ends. The CDR3 contains 13 residues. CDR1 SGHRS and CDR2 YFSETQ come from the germline V gene.

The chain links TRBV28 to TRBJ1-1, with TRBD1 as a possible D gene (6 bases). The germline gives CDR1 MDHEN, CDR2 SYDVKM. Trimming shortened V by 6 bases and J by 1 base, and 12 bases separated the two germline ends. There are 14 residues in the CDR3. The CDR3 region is CASRPLQGNTEAFF. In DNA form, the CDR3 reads TGTGCCAGCAGACCCCTACAGGGGAACACTGAAGCTTTCTTT.

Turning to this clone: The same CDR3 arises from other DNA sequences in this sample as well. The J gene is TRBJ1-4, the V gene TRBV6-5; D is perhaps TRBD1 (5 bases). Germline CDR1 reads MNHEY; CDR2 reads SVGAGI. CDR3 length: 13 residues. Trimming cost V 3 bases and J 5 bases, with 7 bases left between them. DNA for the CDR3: TGTGCCAGCAGTTATGGGGGGAATGAAAAACTGTTTTTT. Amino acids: CASSYGGNEKLFF.

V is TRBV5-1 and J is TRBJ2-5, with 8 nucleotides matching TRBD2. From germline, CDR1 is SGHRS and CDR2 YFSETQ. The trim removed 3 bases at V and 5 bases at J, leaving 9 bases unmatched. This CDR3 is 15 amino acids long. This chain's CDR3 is CASSYTTAGEETQYF. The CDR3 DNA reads TGCGCCAGCAGCTACACAACAGCGGGGGAGGAGACCCAGTACTTC. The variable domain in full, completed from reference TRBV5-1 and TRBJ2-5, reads KAGVTQTPRYLIKTRGQQVTLSCSPISGHRSVSWYQQTPGQGLQFLFEYFSETQRNKGNFPGRFSGRQFSNSRSEMNVSTLELGDSALYLCASSYTTAGEETQYFGPGTRLLVL.

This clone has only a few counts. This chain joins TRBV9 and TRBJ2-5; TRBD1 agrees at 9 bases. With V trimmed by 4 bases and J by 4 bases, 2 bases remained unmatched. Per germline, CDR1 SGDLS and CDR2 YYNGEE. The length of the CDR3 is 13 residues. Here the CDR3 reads CASSTGGLETQYF. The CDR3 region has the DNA TGTGCCAGCAGCACAGGGGGCCTAGAGACCCAGTACTTC.

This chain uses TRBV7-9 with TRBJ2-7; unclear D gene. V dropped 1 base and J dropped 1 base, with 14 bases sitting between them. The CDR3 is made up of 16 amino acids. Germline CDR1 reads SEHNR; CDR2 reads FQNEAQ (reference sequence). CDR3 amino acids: CASSLDIQLLSYEQYF. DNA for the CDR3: TGTGCCAGCAGCTTAGACATACAGCTATTATCCTACGAGCAGTACTTC.

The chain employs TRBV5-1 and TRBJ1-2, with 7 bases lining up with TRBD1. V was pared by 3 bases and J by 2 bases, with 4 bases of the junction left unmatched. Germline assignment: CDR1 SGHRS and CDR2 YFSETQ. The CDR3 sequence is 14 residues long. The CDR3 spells CASSSGQLNYGYTF. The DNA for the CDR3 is TGCGCCAGCAGCTCGGGACAGTTAAACTATGGCTACACCTTC.

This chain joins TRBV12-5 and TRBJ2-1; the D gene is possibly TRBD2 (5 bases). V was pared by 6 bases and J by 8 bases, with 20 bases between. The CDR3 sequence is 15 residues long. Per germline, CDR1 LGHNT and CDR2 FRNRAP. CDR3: CASGSPGSQMDEQFF. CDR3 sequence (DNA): TGTGCTAGTGGGTCCCCGGGGTCCCAAATGGATGAGCAGTTCTTC.

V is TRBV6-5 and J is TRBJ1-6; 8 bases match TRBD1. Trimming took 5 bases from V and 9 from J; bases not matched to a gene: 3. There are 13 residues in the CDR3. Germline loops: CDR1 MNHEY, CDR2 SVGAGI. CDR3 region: CASSPGQVSPLHF. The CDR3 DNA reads TGTGCCAGCAGTCCGGGACAGGTTTCACCCCTCCACTTT.

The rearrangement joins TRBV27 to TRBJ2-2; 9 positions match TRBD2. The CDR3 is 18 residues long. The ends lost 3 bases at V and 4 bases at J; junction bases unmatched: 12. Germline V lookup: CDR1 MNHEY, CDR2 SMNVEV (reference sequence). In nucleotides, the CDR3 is TGTGCCAGCAGTTTTTTGGGTCCACTAGCGGGCGGCACCGGGGAGCTGTTTTTT. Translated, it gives CASSFLGPLAGGTGELFF.

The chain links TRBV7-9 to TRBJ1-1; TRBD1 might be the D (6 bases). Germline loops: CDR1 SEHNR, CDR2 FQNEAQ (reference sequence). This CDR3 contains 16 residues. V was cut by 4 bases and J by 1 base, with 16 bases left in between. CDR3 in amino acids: CASSSPSGTRNTEAFF. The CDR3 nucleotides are TGTGCCAGCAGCTCACCATCCGGGACAAGGAACACTGAAGCTTTCTTT.

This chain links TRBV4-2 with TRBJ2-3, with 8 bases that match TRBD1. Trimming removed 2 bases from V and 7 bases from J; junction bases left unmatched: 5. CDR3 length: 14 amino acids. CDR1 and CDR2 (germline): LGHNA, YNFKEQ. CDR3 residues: CASSQRQGLNTQYF. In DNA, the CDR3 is TGTGCCAGCAGCCAAAGACAGGGGTTGAATACGCAGTATTTT.

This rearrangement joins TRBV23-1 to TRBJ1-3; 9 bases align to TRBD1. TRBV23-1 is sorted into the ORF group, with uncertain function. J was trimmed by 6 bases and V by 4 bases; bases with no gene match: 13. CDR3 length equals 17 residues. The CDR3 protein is CASSLRPGTGFQNTIYF. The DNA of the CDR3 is TGCGCCAGCAGTCTCCGTCCCGGGACAGGGTTTCAAAACACCATATATTTT.

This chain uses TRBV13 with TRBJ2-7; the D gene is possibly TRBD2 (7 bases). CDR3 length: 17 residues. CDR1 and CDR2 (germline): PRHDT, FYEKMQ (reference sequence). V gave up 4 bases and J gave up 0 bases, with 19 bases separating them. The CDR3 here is CASSSQGRGRISYEQYF. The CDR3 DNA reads TGTGCCAGCAGCTCCCAAGGGCGGGGGCGGATCTCCTACGAGCAGTACTTC.

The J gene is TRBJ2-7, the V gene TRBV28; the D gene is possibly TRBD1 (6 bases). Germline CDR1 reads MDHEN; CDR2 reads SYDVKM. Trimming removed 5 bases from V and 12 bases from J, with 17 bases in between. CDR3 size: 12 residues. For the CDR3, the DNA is TGTGCCAGCAGTATTAACAGCAGGGGAACGTACTTC. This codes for CASSINSRGTYF.